This TCR beta chain was recorded in a study of vaccination and CD4 T cells after COVID-19. An Oncomine TCR Beta short-read assay was used to sequence the DNA from cultured CD4+ T cells. TCRdb redid the calling of the PCR reads with MiXCR, one entry per CDR3 protein. The sample gives around 18,000 distinct CDR3 sequences, roughly 56% of which show up once; about 7.7% is in the top ten. Treatment given: roughly 11-day PBMC culture with coronavirus spike peptide pools or control peptides (ViraFEST assay). TCRs were sequenced by ViraFEST after antigen-specific T cells had been expanded with peptide pools. There are a few counts of this clonotype. Its antigen is currently unknown. Source material: CD4+ T cells from blood, cultured in vitro. The receptor was derived from a human donor who had recovered from COVID-19.

CDR3 loop: CASSRTGIGNSPLHF. CDR3 DNA: TGTGCCAGCAGCAGGACAGGGATTGGTAATTCACCCCTCCACTTT. This sequence joins TRBV7-3 and TRBJ1-6; 8 nucleotides match TRBD1. Germline V gene data show CDR1 as SGHTA and CDR2 as FQGTGA. CDR3 length: 15 amino acids. V was pared by 5 bases and J by 6 bases, with 6 bases of the junction left unmatched.